This TCR beta chain originates from a study of CD8 T cells in Susac syndrome. Treatment-naive patients with stable or active relapsing-remitting disease served as multiple sclerosis controls. TEMRA cells were FACS-enriched, unlike CD8+ and CD4+ T cells, which were negatively isolated. V was shortened by 5 bases and J by 5 bases, with 24 bases between the two germline ends. Germline lookup yields CDR1 MDHEN and CDR2 SYDVKM. The CDR3 has 17 residues. cDNA came from around 0.5 to 1 ug RNA primed by random hexamers. Amplification of the TCR beta CDR3 was carried out by immunoSEQ multiplex PCR, which spanned a total of 54 Vbeta and 13 Jbeta segments. TCRdb reprocessed the immunoSEQ multiplex PCR reads with MiXCR, giving one entry per CDR3 protein. The sample lists fewer than 350,000 distinct CDR3 sequences; around 89% were seen once.

The chain joins TRBV28 to TRBJ1-2; D unresolved. The clonotype was recovered from a human donor with multiple sclerosis. Sequencing was done on a sample of CD8+ T cells from PBMCs. The CDR3 sequence is CASSPPDPVPVKYGYTF. The CDR3 bases are TGTGCCAGCAGTCCCCCAGACCCCGTGCCCGTTAAATATGGCTACACCTTC.